This record concerns one TCR beta chain sequence. This clone has just a few counts. Its antigen is unknown. There are no base qualities to consult, and no much larger clone falls within one base. The same CDR3 is also encoded by other DNA sequences in this sample. The entire isolated RNA was reverse transcribed using the High Capacity cDNA Reverse Transcription Kit, and thus expressed TCRB transcripts were sequenced. Deep immunoSEQ sequencing was applied to naive, central memory and regulatory T cell samples, giving an average of around 3.8 million total reads per sample. Sorted cells were lysed in RLT buffer and RNA was extracted with DNase-treated RNeasy Micro or Mini kits, depending on cell number. To prevent cross-contamination, every cell subset was processed on its own, while patient and healthy donor samples were processed together. The immunoSEQ multiplex PCR was used to amplify TCRB sequences from cDNA, yielding 87-bp fragments that span the CDR3 region. Amplicons were sequenced on the Illumina HiSeq platform. The study's own analysis went as follows. PCR bias was corrected computationally using synthetic template baselines, and reads within Hamming distance 2 were collapsed, with unmergeable singletons discarded. Reads were aligned against IMGT to assign V, D and J genes, CDR3 length and insertions or deletions at six rearrangement sites. Within each subset, clonotype counts were normalized to sorted cell number, after which true diversity and Gini coefficients were computed with the tcR R package. The overlap coefficient, calculated on TCRB nucleotide sequences, was used to measure repertoire sharing. In its TCRdb copy, this immuneACCESS table keeps in-frame sequences only and misses some clones. Where compared with another copy, unresolved V genes explain less than half of these, and the others have no known cause. The V and J calls and the clone size are those of that table, but D and trimming were determined from the DNA. The sample table contains about 180,000 clones; only one count was recorded for around an eighth of them. Roughly 0.6% of the sample is taken by the ten largest.

This sample is part of a study of beta chain features in type 1 diabetes (dated by TCRdb to 2016 to 2018). Looking at the study overall: Mean age, gender distribution, total cell number and subset yield did not differ between patients and healthy donors. Whereas all 30 or so donors provided naive and central memory subsets, regulatory and stem cell-like memory subsets were isolated from just 8 patients and about eight healthy donors. A total of some 100,000,000 sorted cells were examined across all samples, and a strong correlation was observed between cell number per subset and RNA yield. In the study, recently diagnosed type 1 diabetes patients and matched healthy donors were compared on the TCRB repertoires of their sorted circulating CD4+ T cell subsets. What the authors observed across the whole study: Sequencing cDNA rather than genomic DNA could over-represent highly expressing activated cells, although activation and CD3 levels did not differ between groups. Because the HLA sub-analyses included only small numbers of individuals, any influence of HLA type on TCRB rearrangement was left unresolved. The naive, central memory and regulatory TCRB repertoires appeared to resemble one another more closely among patients than among healthy donors. At VDJ recombination sites, type 1 diabetes patients had fewer insertions and more deleted nucleotides, which implies abnormalities in thymic rearrangement. Shorter templates might be favored by PCR, yet because patient and control samples were amplified and corrected together, any such skew would affect both groups equally. In all four CD4+ subsets, TCRB CDR3 length was moderately but significantly shorter in type 1 diabetes patients.

Each donor gave one peripheral blood draw, approximately 110 mL on average, collected into heparinised tubes. Using a panel that included CD45RO, CCR7, CD25, CD127, CD95 and CD27, naive, central memory, regulatory and stem cell-like memory CD4+ T cells were sorted on a BD FACSAria II. All sorted populations exceeded 95% purity. PBMCs were isolated right away by Lymphoprep density gradient centrifugation and were stained directly, without culture. To minimize batch effects, samples were stained and sorted in pairs, one healthy donor with one patient per experiment. According to the germline V gene (reference sequence), CDR1 reads SEHNR and CDR2 reads FQNEAQ. The germline ends are 7 bases apart after V is trimmed by 1 base and J by 1 base. The CDR3 numbers 14 residues from cysteine through phenylalanine. Only the CDR3 DNA stays, 42 bases, in frame from base 1.

The sequence is built from TRBV7-9 and TRBJ1-1; TRBD1 might be the D gene, on 5 matching bases. This sequence was found in a woman in her late teens or twenties in good health. The sequenced material came from central memory CD4+ T cells from blood. The CDR3 protein is CASSLGQGNTEAFF. At the DNA level, the sequence is TGTGCCAGCAGCTTAGGGCAGGGGAACACTGAAGCTTTCTTT. Beyond the CDR3, the reference TRBV7-9 and TRBJ1-1 genes provide the residues; the full variable domain reads: DTGVSQNPRHKITKRGQNVTFRCDPISEHNRLYWYRQTLGQGPEFLTYFQNEAQLEKSRLLSDRFSAERPKGSFSTLEIQRTEQGDSAMYLCASSLGQGNTEAFFGQGTRLTVV.